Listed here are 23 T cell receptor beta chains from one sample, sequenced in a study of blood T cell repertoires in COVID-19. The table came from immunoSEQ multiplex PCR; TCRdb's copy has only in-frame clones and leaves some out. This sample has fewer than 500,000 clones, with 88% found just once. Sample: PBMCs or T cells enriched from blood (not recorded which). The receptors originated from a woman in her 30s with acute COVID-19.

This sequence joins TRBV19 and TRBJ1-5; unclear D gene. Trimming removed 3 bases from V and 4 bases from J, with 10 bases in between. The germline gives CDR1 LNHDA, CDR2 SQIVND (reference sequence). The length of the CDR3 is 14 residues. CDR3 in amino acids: CASSISSSNQPQHF. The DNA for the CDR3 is TGTGCCAGTAGTATCTCGTCGTCTAATCAGCCCCAGCATTTT. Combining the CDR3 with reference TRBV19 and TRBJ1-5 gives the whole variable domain DGGITQSPKYLFRKEGQNVTLSCEQNLNHDAMYWYRQDPGQGLRLIYYSQIVNDFQKGDIAEGYSVSREKKESFPLTVTSAQKNPTAFYLCASSISSSNQPQHFGDGTRLSIL.

In DNA form, the CDR3 reads TGCAGCGTTGAAGACGGCATCGGCAGGGGAAACTATGGCTACACCTTC. It encodes CSVEDGIGRGNYGYTF. The chain employs TRBV29-1 and TRBJ1-2; maybe TRBD1 (6 bases). Germline V gene lookup returns CDR1 SQVTM and CDR2 ANQGSEA. The CDR3 is 16 residues long. Trimming cost V 0 bases and J 2 bases, with 16 bases left between them.

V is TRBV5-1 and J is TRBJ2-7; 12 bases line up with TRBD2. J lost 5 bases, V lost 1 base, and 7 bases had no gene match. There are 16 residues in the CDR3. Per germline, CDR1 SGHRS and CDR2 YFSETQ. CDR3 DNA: TGCGCCAGCAGCTTGTCCCCTAGCGGGGGGGACCACGAGCAGTACTTC. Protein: CASSLSPSGGDHEQYF.

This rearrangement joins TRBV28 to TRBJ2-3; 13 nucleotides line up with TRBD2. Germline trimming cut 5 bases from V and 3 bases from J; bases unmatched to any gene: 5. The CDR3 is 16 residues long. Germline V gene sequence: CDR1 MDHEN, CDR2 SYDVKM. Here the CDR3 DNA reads TGTGCCAGCAGTACGGGACTAGCGGGAAGTACAGATACGCAGTATTTT. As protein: CASSTGLAGSTDTQYF.

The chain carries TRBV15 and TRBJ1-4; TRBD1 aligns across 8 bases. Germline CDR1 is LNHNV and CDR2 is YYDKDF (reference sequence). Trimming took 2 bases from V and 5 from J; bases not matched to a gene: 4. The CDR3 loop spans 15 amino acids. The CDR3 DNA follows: TGTGCCACCAGCAGATCAGGGGGCGCGAATGAAAAACTGTTTTTT. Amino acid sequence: CATSRSGGANEKLFF.

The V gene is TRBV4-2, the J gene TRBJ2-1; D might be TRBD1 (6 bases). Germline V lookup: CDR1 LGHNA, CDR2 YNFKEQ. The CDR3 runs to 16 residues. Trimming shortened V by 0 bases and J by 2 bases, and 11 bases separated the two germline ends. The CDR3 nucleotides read TGTGCCAGCAGCCAAGATAACAGGGTAACCTACAATGAGCAGTTCTTC. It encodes CASSQDNRVTYNEQFF.

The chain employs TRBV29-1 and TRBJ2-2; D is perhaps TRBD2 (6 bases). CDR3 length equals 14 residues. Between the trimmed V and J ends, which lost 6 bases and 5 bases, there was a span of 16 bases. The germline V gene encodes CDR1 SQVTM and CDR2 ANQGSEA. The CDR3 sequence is CSVLSGGGTGELFF. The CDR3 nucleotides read TGCAGCGTCCTCTCGGGTGGAGGGACCGGGGAGCTGTTTTTT.

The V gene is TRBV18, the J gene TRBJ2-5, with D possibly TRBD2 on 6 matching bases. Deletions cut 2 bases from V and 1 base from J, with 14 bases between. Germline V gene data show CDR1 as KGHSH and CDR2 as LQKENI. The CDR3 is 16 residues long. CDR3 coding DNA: TGTGCCAGCTCACCAAAGGGACTGAAGGGCCAAGAGACCCAGTACTTC. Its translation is CASSPKGLKGQETQYF. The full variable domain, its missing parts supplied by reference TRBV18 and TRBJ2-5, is NAGVMQNPRHLVRRRGQEARLRCSPMKGHSHVYWYRQLPEEGLKFMVYLQKENIIDESGMPKERFSAEFPKEGPSILRIQQVVRGDSAAYFCASSPKGLKGQETQYFGPGTRLLVL.

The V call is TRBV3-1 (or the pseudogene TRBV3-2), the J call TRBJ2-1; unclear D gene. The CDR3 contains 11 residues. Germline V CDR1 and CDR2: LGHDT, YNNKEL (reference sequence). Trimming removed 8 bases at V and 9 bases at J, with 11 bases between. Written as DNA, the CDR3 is TGTGCCAGCGGCCTTAGAGGTGAGCAGTTCTTC. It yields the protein CASGLRGEQFF.

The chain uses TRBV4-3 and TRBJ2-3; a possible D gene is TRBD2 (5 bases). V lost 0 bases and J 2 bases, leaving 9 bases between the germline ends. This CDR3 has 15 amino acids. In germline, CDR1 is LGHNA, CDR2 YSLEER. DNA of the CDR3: TGCGCCAGCAGCCAAGAGAGCCTAGCCACAGATACGCAGTATTTT. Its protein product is CASSQESLATDTQYF.

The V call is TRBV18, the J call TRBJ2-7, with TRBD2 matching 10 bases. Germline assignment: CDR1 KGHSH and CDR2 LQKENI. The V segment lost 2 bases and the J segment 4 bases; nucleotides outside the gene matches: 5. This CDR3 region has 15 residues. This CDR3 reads CASSPLTSGAYEQYF. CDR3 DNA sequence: TGTGCCAGCTCACCATTAACTAGCGGGGCGTACGAGCAGTACTTC.

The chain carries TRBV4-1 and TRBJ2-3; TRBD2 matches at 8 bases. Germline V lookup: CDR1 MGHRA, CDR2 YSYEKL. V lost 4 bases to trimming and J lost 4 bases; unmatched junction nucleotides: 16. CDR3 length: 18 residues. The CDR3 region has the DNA TGCGCCAGCAGCCTAGAGGATCGGGGGGGCCTCGATGCAGATACGCAGTATTTT. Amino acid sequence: CASSLEDRGGLDADTQYF.

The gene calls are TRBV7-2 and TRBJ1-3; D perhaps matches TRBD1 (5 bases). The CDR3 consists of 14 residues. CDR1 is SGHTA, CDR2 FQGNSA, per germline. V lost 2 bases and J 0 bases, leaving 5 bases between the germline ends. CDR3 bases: TGTGCCAGCAGCTTACAGGGCTCTGGAAACACCATATATTTT. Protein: CASSLQGSGNTIYF.

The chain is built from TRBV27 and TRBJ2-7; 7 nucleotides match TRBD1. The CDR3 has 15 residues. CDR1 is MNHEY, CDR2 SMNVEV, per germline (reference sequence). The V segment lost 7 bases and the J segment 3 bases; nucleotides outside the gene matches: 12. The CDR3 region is CASMIRGGWVYEQYF. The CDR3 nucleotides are TGTGCCAGCATGATTCGAGGGGGCTGGGTCTACGAGCAGTACTTC.

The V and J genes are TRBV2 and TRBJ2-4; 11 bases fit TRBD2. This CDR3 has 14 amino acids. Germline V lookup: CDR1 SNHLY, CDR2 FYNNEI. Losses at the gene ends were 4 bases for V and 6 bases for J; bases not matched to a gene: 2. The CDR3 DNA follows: TGTGCCAGCAGTGTGGGGACTAGCGGAAACATTCAGTACTTC. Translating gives CASSVGTSGNIQYF.

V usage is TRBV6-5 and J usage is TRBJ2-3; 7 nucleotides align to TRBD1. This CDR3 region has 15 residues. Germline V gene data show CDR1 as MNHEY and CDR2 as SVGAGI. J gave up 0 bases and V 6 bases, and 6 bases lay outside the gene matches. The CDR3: CASSPGTASTDTQYF. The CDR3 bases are TGTGCCAGCAGCCCAGGGACAGCTAGCACAGATACGCAGTATTTT.

The CDR3 coding sequence is TGTGCCAGCAGTTATCAAGAAAGCGGCCCCTATGGCTACACCTTC. Encoded protein: CASSYQESGPYGYTF. The chain combines TRBV6-2 or TRBV6-3 with TRBJ1-2; the D is unclear. Germline V gene sequence: CDR1 MNHEY, CDR2 SVGEGT. CDR3 length: 15 amino acids. The V and J ends lost 3 bases and 4 bases respectively, with 15 bases between them.

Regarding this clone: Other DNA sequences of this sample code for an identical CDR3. The CDR3 nucleotides are TGTGCCAGCAGCTCCCTTCCGGCGGCACCCCTCCACTTT. It specifies CASSSLPAAPLHF. The V call is TRBV6-5, the J call TRBJ1-6; D not resolved. The CDR3 sequence is 13 residues long. The germline V gene has CDR1 MNHEY and CDR2 SVGAGI. V shed 6 bases and J shed 11 bases, with 14 bases lying between them.

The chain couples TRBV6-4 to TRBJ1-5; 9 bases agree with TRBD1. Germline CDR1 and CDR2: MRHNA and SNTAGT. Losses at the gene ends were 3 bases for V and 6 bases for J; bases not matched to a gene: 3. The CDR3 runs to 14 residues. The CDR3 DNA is TGTGCCAGCAGTGAACAGGGGGCGACTCAGCCCCAGCATTTT. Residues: CASSEQGATQPQHF.

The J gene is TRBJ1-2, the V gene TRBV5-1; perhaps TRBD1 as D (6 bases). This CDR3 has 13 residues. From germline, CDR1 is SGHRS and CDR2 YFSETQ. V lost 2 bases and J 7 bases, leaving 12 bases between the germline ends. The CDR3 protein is CASSLNLGGGYTF. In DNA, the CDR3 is TGCGCCAGCAGCTTAAATCTAGGGGGTGGCTACACCTTC.

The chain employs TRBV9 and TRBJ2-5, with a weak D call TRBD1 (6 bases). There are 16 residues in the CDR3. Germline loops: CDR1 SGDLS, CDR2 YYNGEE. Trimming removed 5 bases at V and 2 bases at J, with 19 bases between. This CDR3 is CASSYDQQGDQETQYF. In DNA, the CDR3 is TGTGCCAGCAGTTACGACCAACAGGGAGATCAAGAGACCCAGTACTTC.

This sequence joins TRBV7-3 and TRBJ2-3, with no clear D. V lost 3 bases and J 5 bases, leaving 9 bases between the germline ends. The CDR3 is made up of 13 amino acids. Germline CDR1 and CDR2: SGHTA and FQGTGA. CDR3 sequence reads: CASSLVSGDTQYF. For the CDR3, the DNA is TGTGCCAGCAGCTTGGTATCCGGAGATACGCAGTATTTT.

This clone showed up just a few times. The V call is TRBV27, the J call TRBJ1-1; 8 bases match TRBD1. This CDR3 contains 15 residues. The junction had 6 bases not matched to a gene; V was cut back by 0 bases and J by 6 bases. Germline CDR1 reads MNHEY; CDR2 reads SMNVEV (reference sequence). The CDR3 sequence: CASSLSRTGISEAFF. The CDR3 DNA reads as TGTGCCAGCAGTTTATCTCGGACAGGGATCTCTGAAGCTTTCTTT.